This T cell receptor (beta chain) was profiled in a study of cytomegalovirus exposure and HLA in healthy donors. Points from the study as a whole: Despite most TCR sequences being rare, some public TCRs occurred in many donors. The authors enumerated around 150 TCR beta chains as linked to cytomegalovirus.

The ends were cut back, 5 bases at V and 0 bases at J, with 10 bases in the middle. The V gene's germline CDR1 is SGHVS and CDR2 FQNEAQ. The CDR3 covers 14 residues. Sequencing was performed with immunoSEQ multiplex PCR; in TCRdb, only in-frame clones are kept and a portion is missing. The sample lists under 85,000 clones; roughly 94% were seen once. Regarding this clone: The target antigen is unknown.

This chain uses TRBV7-8 with TRBJ1-2; D unresolved. This receptor was obtained from a woman younger than 30 in good health and CMV-seropositive. The material sequenced was PBMCs. The chain's CDR3 is CASSLPVSNYGYTF. CDR3 DNA sequence: TGTGCCAGCAGCCTTCCGGTCTCTAACTATGGCTACACCTTC.